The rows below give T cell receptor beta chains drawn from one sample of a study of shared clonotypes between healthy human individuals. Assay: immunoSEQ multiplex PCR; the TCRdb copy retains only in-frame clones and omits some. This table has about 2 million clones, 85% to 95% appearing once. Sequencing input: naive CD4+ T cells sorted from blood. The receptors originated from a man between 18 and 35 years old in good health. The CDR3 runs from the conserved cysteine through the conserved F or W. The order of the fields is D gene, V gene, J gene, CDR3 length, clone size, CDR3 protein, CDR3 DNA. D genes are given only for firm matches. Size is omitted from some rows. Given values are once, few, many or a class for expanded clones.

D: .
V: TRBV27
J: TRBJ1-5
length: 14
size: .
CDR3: CASSPWGMGQPQHF
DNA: TGTGCCAGCAGTCCTTGGGGGATGGGTCAGCCCCAGCATTTT

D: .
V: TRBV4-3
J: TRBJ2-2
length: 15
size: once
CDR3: CASSQAGARTGELFF
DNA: TGCGCCAGCAGCCAAGCAGGGGCGCGGACCGGGGAGCTGTTTTTT

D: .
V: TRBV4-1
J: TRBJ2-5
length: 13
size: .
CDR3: CASSPASVETQYF
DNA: TGCGCCAGCAGCCCGGCTAGCGTGGAGACCCAGTACTTC

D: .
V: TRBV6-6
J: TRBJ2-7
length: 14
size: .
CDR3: CASRTGGANYEQYF
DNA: TGTGCCAGCAGAACTGGCGGAGCCAACTACGAGCAGTACTTC

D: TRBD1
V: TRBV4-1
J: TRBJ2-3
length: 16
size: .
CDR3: CASSQWDRGLGDTQYF
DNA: TGCGCCAGCAGCCAATGGGACAGGGGGCTGGGAGATACGCAGTATTTT

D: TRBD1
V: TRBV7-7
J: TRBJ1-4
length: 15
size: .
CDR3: CASSLGTGRNEKLFF
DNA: TGTGCTAGCAGCTTAGGGACAGGGAGAAATGAAAAACTGTTTTTT

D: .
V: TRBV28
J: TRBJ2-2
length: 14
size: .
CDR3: CASSTDTHTGELFF
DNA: TGTGCCAGCAGTACGGACACGCACACCGGGGAGCTGTTTTTT

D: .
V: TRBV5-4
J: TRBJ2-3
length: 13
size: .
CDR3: CASSLGPTDTQYF
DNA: TGTGCCAGCAGCTTGGGGCCAACAGATACGCAGTATTTT

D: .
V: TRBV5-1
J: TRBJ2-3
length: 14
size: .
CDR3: CASRSLPPADTQYF
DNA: TGCGCCAGCCGCAGCCTCCCCCCCGCAGATACGCAGTATTTT

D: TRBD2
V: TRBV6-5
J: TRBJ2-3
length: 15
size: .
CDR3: CASRPQRGPADTQYF
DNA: TGTGCCAGCAGACCCCAGCGGGGGCCAGCAGATACGCAGTATTTT

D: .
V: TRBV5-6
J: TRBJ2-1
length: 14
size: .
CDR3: CASSHTAPSNEQFF
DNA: TGTGCCAGCAGCCATACGGCCCCCTCCAATGAGCAGTTCTTC

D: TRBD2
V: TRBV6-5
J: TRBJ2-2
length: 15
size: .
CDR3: CASSYLGGSTGELFF
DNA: TGTGCCAGCAGTTACTTGGGCGGGAGCACCGGGGAGCTGTTTTTT

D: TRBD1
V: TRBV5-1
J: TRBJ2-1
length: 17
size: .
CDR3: CASSYSGTGDSYNEQFF
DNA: TGCGCCAGCAGCTATTCAGGGACAGGCGACTCCTACAATGAGCAGTTCTTC

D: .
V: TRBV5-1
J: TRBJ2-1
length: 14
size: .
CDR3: CASSLNGASNEQFF
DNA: TGCGCCAGCAGCCTCAACGGGGCCTCCAATGAGCAGTTCTTC

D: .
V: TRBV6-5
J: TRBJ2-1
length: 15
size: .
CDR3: CASSYGASQYNEQFF
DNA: TGTGCCAGCAGTTACGGCGCTAGCCAGTACAATGAGCAGTTCTTC